A single sample is the source of the 22 T cell receptor beta chains below, sequenced in a study of shared clonotypes between healthy human individuals. Produced via immunoSEQ multiplex PCR; TCRdb's table is partial and in-frame only. The data show some 500,000 clones, 77% seen once. Sequenced: PBMCs. Receptors originate from a woman aged 40 to 50 in good health. Some clones in this sample may be carry-over from other donors' samples.

This chain joins TRBV2 and TRBJ1-2; TRBD1 is a possible D gene (6 bases). CDR1 is SNHLY, CDR2 FYNNEI, per germline. The V gene lost 6 bases and the J gene lost 4 bases, with 18 bases spanning the gap. The CDR3 is made up of 15 amino acids. CDR3 loop: CASRDVGGAGYGYTF. The CDR3 region has the DNA TGTGCCAGCAGGGACGTGGGGGGCGCGGGCTATGGCTACACCTTC.

CDR3 coding DNA: TGTGCCAGCAGCTTAACTGGGGACAGGGGCTACACCTTC. Protein product: CASSLTGDRGYTF. The V call is TRBV7-3, the J call TRBJ1-2, with 8 bases lining up with TRBD1. CDR3 length: 13 amino acids. The V gene's germline CDR1 is SGHTA and CDR2 FQGTGA. J lost 8 bases, V lost 0 bases, and 2 bases had no gene match.

The V and J genes are TRBV7-3 and TRBJ2-3, with 7 nucleotides matching TRBD2. The V segment lost 4 bases and the J segment 0 bases; nucleotides outside the gene matches: 1. The CDR3 consists of 14 residues. Germline loops: CDR1 SGHTA, CDR2 FQGTGA. CDR3 sequence reads: CASSYSGSTDTQYF. The CDR3 coding sequence is TGTGCCAGCAGCTATAGCGGGAGCACAGATACGCAGTATTTT.

The chain joins TRBV11-2 to TRBJ2-1; D gene unclear. CDR1 is SGHAT and CDR2 is FQNNGV in the germline V gene. The CDR3 is made up of 16 amino acids. V was cut by 5 bases and J by 0 bases, with 14 bases left in between. CDR3 nucleotides: TGTGCCAGCAGCAAAGACCCCCGGTTCTCCTACAATGAGCAGTTCTTC. It yields the protein CASSKDPRFSYNEQFF.

Concerning this clone itself: This sequence may be a read error, since a much larger clone differs from it by one base. The chain couples TRBV9 to TRBJ2-7; TRBD1 aligns across 7 bases. The germline V gene has CDR1 SGDLS and CDR2 YYNGEE. The length of the CDR3 is 14 residues. This chain's CDR3 is CASGVGGSSYEQYF. The CDR3 coding sequence is TGTGCCAGCGGCGTAGGGGGCAGTTCCTACGAGCAGTACTTC.

About this clone: One end of the junction is discordant with germline, which a read error may explain. CDR3 bases: TGTGCTAGCAGCTTACTAGCGGGAGTCAAATTCTTC. As protein: CASSLLAGVKFF. The genes are TRBV7-7 and TRBJ2-1, with 11 bases lining up with TRBD2. The germline V gene has CDR1 SSHAT and CDR2 FNYEAQ (reference sequence). This CDR3 comprises 12 residues. Full variable domain (remainder filled in from reference TRBV7-7 and TRBJ2-1): GAGVSQSPRYKVTKRGQDVTLRCDPISSHATLYWYQQALGQGPEFLTYFNYEAQPDKSGLPSDRFSAERPEGSISTLTIQRTEQRDSAMYRCASSLLAGVKFFGPGTRLTVL.

The table lists this clone with a few counts. The junction departs from the called germline gene at one end, perhaps through a read error. The chain carries TRBV7-7 and TRBJ2-5, with 7 bases lining up with TRBD2. Germline V gives CDR1 SSHAT, CDR2 FNYEAQ (reference sequence). CDR3 length: 14 residues. The CDR3 region has the DNA TGTGCTAGCAGCCTAAGCGGGACCGCACAGACCCAGTACTTC. It codes for CASSLSGTAQTQYF.

The chain employs TRBV6-1 and TRBJ1-5; tentative D call: TRBD1 (6 bases). The germline V gene encodes CDR1 MNHNS and CDR2 SASEGT. This CDR3 has 14 amino acids. Trimming left V 4 bases short and J 3 bases short, with 10 bases between. Here the CDR3 DNA reads TGTGCCAGCAGTGGGACAGCCAACAATCAGCCCCAGCATTTT. Translation gives CASSGTANNQPQHF.

The genes are TRBV2 and TRBJ2-5, with no clear D. V was shortened by 1 base and J by 2 bases, with 8 bases between the two germline ends. The V gene's germline CDR1 is SNHLY and CDR2 FYNNEI. This CDR3 has 14 amino acids. CDR3 bases: TGTGCCAGCAGTGAAGGTTCGGTACAAGAGACCCAGTACTTC. This sequence encodes CASSEGSVQETQYF.

The chain uses TRBV19 and TRBJ2-3, with 11 bases fitting TRBD2. This CDR3 is 14 amino acids long. Germline loops: CDR1 LNHDA, CDR2 SQIVND (reference sequence). With V trimmed by 6 bases and J by 5 bases, 4 bases remained unmatched. CDR3 protein: CASSGLAGEDTQYF. Here the CDR3 DNA reads TGTGCCAGTAGCGGACTAGCGGGTGAAGATACGCAGTATTTT. The full variable domain, completed using reference TRBV19 and TRBJ2-3, is DGGITQSPKYLFRKEGQNVTLSCEQNLNHDAMYWYRQDPGQGLRLIYYSQIVNDFQKGDIAEGYSVSREKKESFPLTVTSAQKNPTAFYLCASSGLAGEDTQYFGPGTRLTVL.

Details on this clone: This probably arose from a read error, given a far larger clone one base away. Within the sample, other DNA sequences also encode this same CDR3. The genes are TRBV6-1 and TRBJ1-5; D is undetermined. Germline V gives CDR1 MNHNS, CDR2 SASEGT. V was cut by 9 bases and J by 7 bases, with 13 bases left in between. The CDR3 has 12 amino acids. The CDR3 DNA sequence: TGTGCCAGTAATTTAGGGCCCCAGCCCCAGCATTTT. Its protein is CASNLGPQPQHF.

With respect to this clone: Just one base apart from a much larger clone, this may be a read error. The chain is built from TRBV4-2 and TRBJ2-7, with 11 bases fitting TRBD1. With V trimmed by 4 bases and J by 2 bases, 1 base remained unmatched. Germline CDR1 and CDR2: LGHNA and YNFKEQ. The CDR3 covers 14 residues. CDR3 sequence (DNA): TGTGCCAGCAGCCGGGGACAGGGGGCCTACGAGCAGTACTTC. Its translation is CASSRGQGAYEQYF.

This clone has just one count. This chain uses TRBV28 with TRBJ1-2; D may be TRBD1 (5 bases). CDR1 is MDHEN and CDR2 is SYDVKM in the germline V gene. This CDR3 has 14 residues. The V gene lost 6 bases and the J gene lost 4 bases, with 15 bases spanning the gap. The DNA for the CDR3 is TGTGCCAGCAGAACCCCGACAGCGGGCTATGGCTACACCTTC. It specifies CASRTPTAGYGYTF.

The gene calls are TRBV5-8 and TRBJ2-7; D perhaps matches TRBD2 (6 bases). CDR1 is SGHTS, CDR2 YDEGEE, per germline. There are 13 residues in the CDR3. V lost 4 bases and J 9 bases, leaving 17 bases between the germline ends. CDR3 protein: CASSPGLAGMQYF. The DNA for the CDR3 is TGTGCCAGCAGCCCCGGGCTCGCGGGAATGCAGTACTTC. The variable domain in full, with the rest retrieved from reference TRBV5-8 and TRBJ2-7, is EAGVTQSPTHLIKTRGQQATLRCSPISGHTSVYWYQQALGLGLQFLLWYDEGEERNRGNFPPRFSGRQFPNYSSELNVNALELEDSALYLCASSPGLAGMQYFGPGTRLTVT.

The chain recombines TRBV19 with TRBJ1-5, with 9 bases identical to TRBD1. Germline CDR1 reads LNHDA; CDR2 reads SQIVND (reference sequence). The CDR3 is 16 residues long. Trimming at V came to 2 bases and at J to 2 bases, leaving 4 bases not matched to a gene. In DNA, the CDR3 is TGTGCCAGTAGTATATCCGGGACAGGGCGCAATCAGCCCCAGCATTTT. Its translation is CASSISGTGRNQPQHF.

This sequence joins TRBV4-1 and TRBJ2-5; a weak D match, TRBD2 (5 bases). The CDR3 sequence is 14 residues long. With 1 base removed from V and 3 bases from J, the gap between germline ends came to 9 bases. Per germline, CDR1 MGHRA and CDR2 YSYEKL. The CDR3 nucleotides read TGCGCCAGCAGCCAAGTCCAACTAGAAGAGACCCAGTACTTC. It codes for CASSQVQLEETQYF.

The chain is built from TRBV29-1 and TRBJ2-3, with 12 bases lining up with TRBD2. The CDR3 runs 16 residues. Per the germline V gene, CDR1 is SQVTM and CDR2 is ANQGSEA. After removal of 6 bases from V and 1 base from J, the junction contained 8 bases not matched to a gene. The CDR3 loop is CSVGLAGGPRTDTQYF. The CDR3 DNA sequence: TGCAGCGTAGGGCTAGCGGGAGGGCCCCGCACAGATACGCAGTATTTT.

The chain carries TRBV9 and TRBJ2-1; D is ambiguous. Germline CDR1 reads SGDLS; CDR2 reads YYNGEE. The CDR3 contains 11 residues. V lost 0 bases and J 5 bases, leaving 0 bases between the germline ends. The CDR3 here is CASSVDNEQFF. The CDR3 region has the DNA TGTGCCAGCAGCGTAGACAATGAGCAGTTCTTC.

A word on this clone: Given a much more abundant clone one base away, this may be a read error. The chain recombines TRBV5-1 with TRBJ2-1; 12 bases map to TRBD1. From germline, CDR1 is SGHRS and CDR2 YFSETQ. The CDR3 runs to 14 residues. The CDR3: CATSAGTGGNGQFF. In DNA form, the CDR3 reads TGCGCCACCTCGGCGGGGACAGGGGGCAATGGGCAGTTCTTC.

The chain carries TRBV5-6 and TRBJ1-6; a possible D gene is TRBD1 (6 bases). Germline V gives CDR1 SGHDT, CDR2 YYEEEE. Trimming cost V 4 bases and J 3 bases, with 20 bases left between them. The CDR3 totals 18 residues. The CDR3 loop is CASSRLVVGAGYNSPLHF. CDR3 DNA: TGTGCCAGCAGCCGCTTGGTTGTGGGGGCCGGCTATAATTCACCCCTCCACTTT.

This clone was detected only a few times. This may be a read error: a much more frequent sequence differs by one nucleotide. The chain recombines TRBV19 with TRBJ1-2; D possibly corresponds to TRBD1 (5 bases). Germline CDR1 reads LNHDA; CDR2 reads SQIVND (reference sequence). This CDR3 is built from 15 residues. Here the CDR3 reads CASSAPPQADRGYAF. In DNA form, the CDR3 reads TGTGCCAGTAGTGCCCCCCCACAGGCCGATCGGGGCTACGCCTTC.

CDR3 sequence (DNA): TGTGCCTCAAATAGCGGGACCTCTAACGGGGAGCTGTTTTTT. This codes for CASNSGTSNGELFF. This chain connects TRBV30 to TRBJ2-2; the match to TRBD2 covers 8 bases. V lost 7 bases and J lost 7; bases outside the gene matches: 11. The CDR3 sequence is 14 residues long. The germline V gene encodes CDR1 GTSNPN and CDR2 SVGIG (reference sequence).